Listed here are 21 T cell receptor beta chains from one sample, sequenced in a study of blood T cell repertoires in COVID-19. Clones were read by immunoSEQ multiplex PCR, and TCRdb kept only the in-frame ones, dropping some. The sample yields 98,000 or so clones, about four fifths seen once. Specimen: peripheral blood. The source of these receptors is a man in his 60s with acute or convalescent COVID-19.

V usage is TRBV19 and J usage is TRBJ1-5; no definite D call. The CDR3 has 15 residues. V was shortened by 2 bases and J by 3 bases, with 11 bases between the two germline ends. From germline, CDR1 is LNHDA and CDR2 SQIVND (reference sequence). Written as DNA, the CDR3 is TGTGCCAGTAGTATAAATCGCTATCTCAATCAGCCCCAGCATTTT. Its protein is CASSINRYLNQPQHF.

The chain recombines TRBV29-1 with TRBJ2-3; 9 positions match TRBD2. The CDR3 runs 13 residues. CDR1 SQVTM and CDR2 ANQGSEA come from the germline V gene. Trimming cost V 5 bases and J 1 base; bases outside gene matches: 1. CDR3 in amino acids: CSVWTSGTDTQYF. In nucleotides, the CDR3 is TGCAGCGTTTGGACTAGCGGCACAGATACGCAGTATTTT.

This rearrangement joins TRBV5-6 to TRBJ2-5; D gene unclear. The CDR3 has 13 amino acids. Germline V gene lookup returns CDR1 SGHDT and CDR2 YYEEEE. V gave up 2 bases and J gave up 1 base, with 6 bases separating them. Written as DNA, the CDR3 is TGTGCCAGCAGCTTTAGAGTCCAAGAGACCCAGTACTTC. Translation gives CASSFRVQETQYF.

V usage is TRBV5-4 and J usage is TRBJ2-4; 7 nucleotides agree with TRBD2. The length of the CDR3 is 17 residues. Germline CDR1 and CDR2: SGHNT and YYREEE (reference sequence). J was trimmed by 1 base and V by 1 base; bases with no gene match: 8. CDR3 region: CASSLPTPGGAKNIQYF. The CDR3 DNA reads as TGTGCCAGCAGCTTGCCCACACCCGGGGGGGCCAAAAACATTCAGTACTTC.

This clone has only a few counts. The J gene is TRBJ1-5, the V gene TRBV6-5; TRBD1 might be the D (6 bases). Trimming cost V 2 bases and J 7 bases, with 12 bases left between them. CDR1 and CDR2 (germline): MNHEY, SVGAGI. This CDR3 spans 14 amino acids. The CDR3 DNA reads TGTGCCAGCAGTTACCAGACAGGTCGGCAGCCCCAGCATTTT. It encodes CASSYQTGRQPQHF.

CDR3 nucleotides: TGTGCCAGCAGTACCCGTGCGGGTGATTCCCCCGGGGAGCTGTTTTTT. Protein sequence: CASSTRAGDSPGELFF. The gene calls are TRBV28 and TRBJ2-2; D perhaps matches TRBD2 (5 bases). The CDR3 is made up of 16 amino acids. Looked up from germline, CDR1 is MDHEN and CDR2 is SYDVKM. V was pared by 5 bases and J by 6 bases, with 19 bases between.

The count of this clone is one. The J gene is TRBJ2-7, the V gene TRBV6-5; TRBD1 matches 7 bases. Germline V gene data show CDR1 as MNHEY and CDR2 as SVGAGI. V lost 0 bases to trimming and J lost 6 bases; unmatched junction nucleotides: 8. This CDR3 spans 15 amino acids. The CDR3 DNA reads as TGTGCCAGCAGTTACTCGCGACAGGGTGGCTTCGAGCAGTACTTC. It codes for CASSYSRQGGFEQYF.

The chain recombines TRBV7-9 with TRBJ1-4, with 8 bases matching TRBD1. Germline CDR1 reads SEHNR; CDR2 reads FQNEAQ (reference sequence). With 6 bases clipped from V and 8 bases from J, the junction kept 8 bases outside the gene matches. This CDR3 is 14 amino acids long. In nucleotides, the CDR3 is TGTGCCAGCAGTATTGGACAGGGATGGGAAAAACTGTTTTTT. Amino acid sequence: CASSIGQGWEKLFF.

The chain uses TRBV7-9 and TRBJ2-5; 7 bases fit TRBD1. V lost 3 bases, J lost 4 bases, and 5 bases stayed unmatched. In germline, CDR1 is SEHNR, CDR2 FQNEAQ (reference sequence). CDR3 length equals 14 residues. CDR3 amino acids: CASSLLQGVETQYF. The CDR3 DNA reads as TGTGCCAGCAGCTTGCTCCAGGGGGTAGAGACCCAGTACTTC.

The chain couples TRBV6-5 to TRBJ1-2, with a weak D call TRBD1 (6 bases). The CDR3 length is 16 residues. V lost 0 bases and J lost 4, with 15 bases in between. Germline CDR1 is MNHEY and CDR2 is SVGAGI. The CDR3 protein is CASSYSTRQAPYGYTF. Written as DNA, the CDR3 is TGTGCCAGCAGTTACTCCACACGACAGGCTCCCTATGGCTACACCTTC.

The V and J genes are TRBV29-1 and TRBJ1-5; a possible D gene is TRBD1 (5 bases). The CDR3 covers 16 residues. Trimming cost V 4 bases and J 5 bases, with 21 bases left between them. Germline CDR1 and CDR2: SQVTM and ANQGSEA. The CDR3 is CSVAGQGKGGDQPQHF. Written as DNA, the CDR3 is TGCAGCGTTGCCGGTCAGGGCAAGGGTGGCGATCAGCCCCAGCATTTT.

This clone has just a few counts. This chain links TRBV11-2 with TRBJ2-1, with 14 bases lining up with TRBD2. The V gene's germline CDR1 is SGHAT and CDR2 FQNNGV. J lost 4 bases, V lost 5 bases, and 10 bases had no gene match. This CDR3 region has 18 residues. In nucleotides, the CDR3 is TGTGCCAGCAGCGACACCCGACTAGCGGGAGGGGGATACAATGAGCAGTTCTTC. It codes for CASSDTRLAGGGYNEQFF.

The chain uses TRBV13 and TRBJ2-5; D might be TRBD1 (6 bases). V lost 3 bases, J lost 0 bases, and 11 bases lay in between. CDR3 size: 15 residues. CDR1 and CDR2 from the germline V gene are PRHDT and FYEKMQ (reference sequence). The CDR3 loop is CASSLNREYQETQYF. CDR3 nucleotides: TGTGCCAGCAGCTTGAACAGGGAGTACCAAGAGACCCAGTACTTC.

CDR3 sequence reads: CASSQEVQGPYEQYF. CDR3 DNA sequence: TGTGCCAGCAGCCAAGAGGTCCAGGGGCCCTACGAGCAGTACTTC. The chain links TRBV3-1 (or the pseudogene TRBV3-2) to TRBJ2-7; D might be TRBD1 (6 bases). V was shortened by 0 bases and J by 2 bases, with 11 bases between the two germline ends. Germline V lookup: CDR1 LGHDT, CDR2 YNNKEL (reference sequence). This CDR3 has 15 amino acids.

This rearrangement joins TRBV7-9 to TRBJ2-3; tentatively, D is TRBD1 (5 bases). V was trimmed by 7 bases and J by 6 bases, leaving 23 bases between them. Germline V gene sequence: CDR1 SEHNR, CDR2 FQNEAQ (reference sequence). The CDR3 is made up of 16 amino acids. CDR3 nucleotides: TGTGCCAGCACCAACCCTAGGCAGGGTAGTTTGGATACGCAGTATTTT. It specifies CASTNPRQGSLDTQYF.

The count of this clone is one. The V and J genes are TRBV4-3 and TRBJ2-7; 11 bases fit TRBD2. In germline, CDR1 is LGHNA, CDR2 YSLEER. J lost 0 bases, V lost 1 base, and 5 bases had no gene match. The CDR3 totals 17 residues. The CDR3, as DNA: TGCGCCAGCAGCCAAGGACCGGGACTAGCGGACTCCTACGAGCAGTACTTC. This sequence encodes CASSQGPGLADSYEQYF.

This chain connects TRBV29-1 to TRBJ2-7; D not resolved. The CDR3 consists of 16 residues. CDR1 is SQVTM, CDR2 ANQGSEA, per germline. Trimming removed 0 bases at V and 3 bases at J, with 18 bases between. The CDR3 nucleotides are TGCAGCGTTGAAGATGCCCCCGCCGGTCCTCGCTACGAGCAGTACTTC. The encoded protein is CSVEDAPAGPRYEQYF.

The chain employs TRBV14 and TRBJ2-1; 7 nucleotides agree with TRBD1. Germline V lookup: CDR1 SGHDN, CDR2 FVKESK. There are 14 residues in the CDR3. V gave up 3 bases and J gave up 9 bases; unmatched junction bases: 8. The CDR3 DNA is TGTGCCAGCAGCCATTGGCAGGGGGTGAGTGAGCAGTTCTTC. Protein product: CASSHWQGVSEQFF. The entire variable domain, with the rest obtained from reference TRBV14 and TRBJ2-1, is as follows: EAGVTQFPSHSVIEKGQTVTLRCDPISGHDNLYWYRRVMGKEIKFLLHFVKESKQDESGMPNNRFLAERTGGTYSTLKVQPAELEDSGVYFCASSHWQGVSEQFFGPGTRLTVL.

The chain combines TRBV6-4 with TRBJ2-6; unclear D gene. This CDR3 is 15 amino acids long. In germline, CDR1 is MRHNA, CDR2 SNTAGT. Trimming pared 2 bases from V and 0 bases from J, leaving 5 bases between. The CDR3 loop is CASSDESSGANVLTF. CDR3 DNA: TGTGCCAGCAGTGACGAGAGCTCTGGGGCCAACGTCCTGACTTTC.

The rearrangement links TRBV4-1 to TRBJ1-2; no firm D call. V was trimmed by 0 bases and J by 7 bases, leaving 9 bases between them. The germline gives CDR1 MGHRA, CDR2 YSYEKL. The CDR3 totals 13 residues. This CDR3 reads CASSQDRSGGYTF. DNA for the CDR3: TGCGCCAGCAGCCAAGACAGGAGCGGTGGCTACACCTTC.

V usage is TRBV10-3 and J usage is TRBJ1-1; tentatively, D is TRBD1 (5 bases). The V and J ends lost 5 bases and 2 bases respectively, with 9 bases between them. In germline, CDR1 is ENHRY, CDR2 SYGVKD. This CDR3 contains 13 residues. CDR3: CAISSTGNTEAFF. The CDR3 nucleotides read TGTGCCATCAGTTCCACAGGAAACACTGAAGCTTTCTTT.